This T cell receptor beta chain was profiled in a study of blood T cell repertoires in COVID-19. Study-level background: The study drew acute and convalescent COVID-19 samples from the United States, Italy and Spain. PBMCs, B-cell-depleted T cells, or T cells were the source of the cDNA or gDNA that made up the material.

Original processing notes: Amplification of reference gene primers was used by the study to estimate nucleated cell counts. Clones were sequenced by immunoSEQ multiplex PCR, and TCRdb holds only the in-frame ones, with some missing. V and J calls and clone size are given by that table; D and trimming were obtained from the DNA. The sample consists of roughly 260,000 clones, approximately 90% of them appearing once. Germline V gives CDR1 SGHRS, CDR2 YFSETQ. The CDR3 sequence is 14 residues long. With 4 bases removed from V and 3 bases from J, the gap between germline ends came to 13 bases. The sequenced material came from peripheral blood. The receptor was derived from a man between 60 and 75 years old who had recovered from COVID-19. The chain combines TRBV5-1 with TRBJ2-5; D is undetermined. The CDR3 sequence: CASSPRVEEETQYF. CDR3 nucleotides: TGCGCCAGCAGCCCCCGGGTGGAAGAAGAGACCCAGTACTTC.